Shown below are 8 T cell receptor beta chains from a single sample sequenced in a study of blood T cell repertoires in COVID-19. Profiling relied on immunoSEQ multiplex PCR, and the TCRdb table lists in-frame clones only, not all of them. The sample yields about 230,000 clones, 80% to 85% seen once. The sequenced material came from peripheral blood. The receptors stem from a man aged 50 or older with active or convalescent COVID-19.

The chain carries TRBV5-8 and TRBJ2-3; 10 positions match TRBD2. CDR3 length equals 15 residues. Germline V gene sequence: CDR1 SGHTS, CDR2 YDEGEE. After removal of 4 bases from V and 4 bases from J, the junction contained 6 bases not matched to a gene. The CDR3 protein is CASSPERGGPDTQYF. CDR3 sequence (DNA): TGTGCCAGCAGCCCAGAGCGGGGGGGACCAGATACGCAGTATTTT. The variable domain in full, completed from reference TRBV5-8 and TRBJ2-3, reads EAGVTQSPTHLIKTRGQQATLRCSPISGHTSVYWYQQALGLGLQFLLWYDEGEERNRGNFPPRFSGRQFPNYSSELNVNALELEDSALYLCASSPERGGPDTQYFGPGTRLTVL.

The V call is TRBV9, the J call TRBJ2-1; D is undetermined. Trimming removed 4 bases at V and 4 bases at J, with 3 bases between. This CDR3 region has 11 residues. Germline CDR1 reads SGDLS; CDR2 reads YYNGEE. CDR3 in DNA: TGTGCCAGCAGCTTATACAATGAGCAGTTCTTC. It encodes CASSLYNEQFF.

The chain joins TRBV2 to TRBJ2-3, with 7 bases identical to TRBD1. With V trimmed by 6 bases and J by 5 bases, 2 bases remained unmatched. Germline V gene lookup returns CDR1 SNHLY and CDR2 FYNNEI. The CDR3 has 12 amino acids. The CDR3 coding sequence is TGTGCCAGCAGGAACAGGGGAGATACGCAGTATTTT. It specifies CASRNRGDTQYF.

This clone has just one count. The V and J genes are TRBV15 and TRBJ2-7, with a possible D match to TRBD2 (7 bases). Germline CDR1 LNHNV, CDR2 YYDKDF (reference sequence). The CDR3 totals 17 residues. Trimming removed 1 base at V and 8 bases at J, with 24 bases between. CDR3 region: CATSRAGWQGGGLKQYF. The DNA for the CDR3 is TGTGCCACCAGCAGAGCCGGTTGGCAGGGAGGGGGTCTTAAGCAGTACTTC.

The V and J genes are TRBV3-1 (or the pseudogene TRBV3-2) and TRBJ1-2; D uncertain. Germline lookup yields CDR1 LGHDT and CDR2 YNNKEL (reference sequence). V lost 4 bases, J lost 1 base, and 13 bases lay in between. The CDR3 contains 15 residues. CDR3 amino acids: CASSPISGLNYGYTF. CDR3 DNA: TGTGCCAGCAGCCCGATTAGTGGGCTTAACTATGGCTACACCTTC.

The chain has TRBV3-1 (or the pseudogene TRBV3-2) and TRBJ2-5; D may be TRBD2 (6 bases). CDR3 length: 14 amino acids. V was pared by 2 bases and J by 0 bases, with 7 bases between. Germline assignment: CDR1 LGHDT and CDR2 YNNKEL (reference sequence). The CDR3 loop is CASSQWGDQETQYF. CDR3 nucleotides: TGTGCCAGCAGCCAATGGGGGGACCAAGAGACCCAGTACTTC.

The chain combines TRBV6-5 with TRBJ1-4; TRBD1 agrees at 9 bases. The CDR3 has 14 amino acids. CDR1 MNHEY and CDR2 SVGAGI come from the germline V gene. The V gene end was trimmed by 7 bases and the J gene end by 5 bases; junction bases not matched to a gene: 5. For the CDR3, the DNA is TGTGCCAGCAACCGACAGGGGGGGAATGAAAAACTGTTTTTT. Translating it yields CASNRQGGNEKLFF.

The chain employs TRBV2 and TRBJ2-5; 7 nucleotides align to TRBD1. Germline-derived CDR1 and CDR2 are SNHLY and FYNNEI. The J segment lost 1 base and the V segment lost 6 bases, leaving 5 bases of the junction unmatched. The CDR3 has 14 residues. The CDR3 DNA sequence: TGTGCCAGCAGCACCGGGACAGTCCAAGAGACCCAGTACTTC. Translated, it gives CASSTGTVQETQYF.